The clone carrying this TCR beta chain came up once. Antigen unknown. It was by quantitative 5'-RACE with molecular barcodes that TCR beta libraries were made. Using its own MiXCR run on the 5' RACE reads, TCRdb lists one record per CDR3 protein. The data hold some 270,000 distinct CDR3 sequences, with about 30% observed a single time. This record comes from a study of CD8 T cells in ankylosing spondylitis. V was cut by 7 bases and J by 3 bases, with 12 bases left in between. The germline V gene has CDR1 LGHDT and CDR2 YNNKEL (reference sequence). The CDR3 runs 13 residues. Regarding the study as a whole: Seven or eight highly homologous variants made up a TCR beta motif, and this motif appeared characteristic of ankylosing spondylitis blood. The study looked at matched synovial fluid samples from ankylosing spondylitis patients. Disease-linked clones were reported to be significantly enriched there.

The gene calls are TRBV3-1 and TRBJ2-5; TRBD2 might be the D (5 bases). This receptor was identified in a male donor with ankylosing spondylitis or in good health (not recorded which). What was sequenced was blood, either unsorted or a sorted T cell fraction (not recorded which). CDR3 amino acids: CASTDPREETQYF. Here the CDR3 DNA reads TGTGCCAGCACCGATCCGCGGGAAGAGACCCAGTACTTC.